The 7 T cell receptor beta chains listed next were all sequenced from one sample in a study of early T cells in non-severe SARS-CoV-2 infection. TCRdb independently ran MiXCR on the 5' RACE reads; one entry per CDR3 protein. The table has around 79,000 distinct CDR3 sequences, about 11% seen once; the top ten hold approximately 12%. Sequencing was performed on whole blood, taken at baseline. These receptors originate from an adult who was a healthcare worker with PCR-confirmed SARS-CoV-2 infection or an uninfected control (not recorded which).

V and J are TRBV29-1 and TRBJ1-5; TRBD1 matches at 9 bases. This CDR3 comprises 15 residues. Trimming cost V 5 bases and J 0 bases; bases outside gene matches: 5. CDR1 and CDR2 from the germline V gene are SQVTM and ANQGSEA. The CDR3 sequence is CSVRQGEGSNQPQHF. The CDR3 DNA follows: TGCAGCGTTAGACAGGGGGAAGGTAGCAATCAGCCCCAGCATTTT.

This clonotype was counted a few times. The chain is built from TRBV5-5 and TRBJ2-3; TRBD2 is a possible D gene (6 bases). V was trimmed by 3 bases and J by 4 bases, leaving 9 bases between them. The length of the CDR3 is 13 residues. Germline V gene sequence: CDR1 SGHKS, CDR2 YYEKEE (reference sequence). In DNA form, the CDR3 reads TGTGCCAGCAGCTGGGGGGTCCCAGATACGCAGTATTTT. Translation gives CASSWGVPDTQYF.

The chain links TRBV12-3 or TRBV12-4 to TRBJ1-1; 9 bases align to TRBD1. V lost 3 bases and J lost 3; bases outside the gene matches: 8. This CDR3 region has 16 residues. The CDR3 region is CASSFPTGTGYTEAFF. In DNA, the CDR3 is TGTGCCAGCAGTTTCCCTACGGGGACAGGGTACACTGAAGCTTTCTTT.

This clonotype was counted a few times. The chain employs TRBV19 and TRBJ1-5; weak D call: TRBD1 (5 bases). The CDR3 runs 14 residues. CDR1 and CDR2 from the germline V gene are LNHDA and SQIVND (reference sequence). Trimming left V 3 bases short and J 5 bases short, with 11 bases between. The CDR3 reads CASSIATDYQPQHF. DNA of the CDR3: TGTGCCAGTAGTATCGCGACAGATTATCAGCCCCAGCATTTT.

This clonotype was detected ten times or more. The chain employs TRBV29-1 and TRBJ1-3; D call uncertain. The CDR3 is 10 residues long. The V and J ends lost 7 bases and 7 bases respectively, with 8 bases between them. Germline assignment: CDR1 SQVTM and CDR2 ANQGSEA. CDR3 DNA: TGCAGCGCCGGCGACAACACCATATATTTT. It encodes CSAGDNTIYF.

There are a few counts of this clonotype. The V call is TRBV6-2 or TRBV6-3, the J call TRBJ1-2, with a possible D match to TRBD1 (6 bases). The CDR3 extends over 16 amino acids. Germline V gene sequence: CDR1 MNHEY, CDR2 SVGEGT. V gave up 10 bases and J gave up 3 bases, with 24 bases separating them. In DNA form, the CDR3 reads TGTGCCACCCACCGGGCGGCAGGGGCAATACACTATGGCTACACCTTC. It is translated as CATHRAAGAIHYGYTF.

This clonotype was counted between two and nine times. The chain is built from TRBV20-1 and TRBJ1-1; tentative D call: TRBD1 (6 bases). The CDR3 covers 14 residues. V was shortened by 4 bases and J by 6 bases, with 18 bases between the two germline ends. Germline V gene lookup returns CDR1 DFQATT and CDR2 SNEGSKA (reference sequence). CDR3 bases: TGCAGTGCTACCCAAACAGGGACCGCCGCTGAAGCTTTCTTT. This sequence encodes CSATQTGTAAEAFF.